These 27 T cell receptor beta chains were all obtained from the same sample, sequenced in a study of radiation and T cells in renal cell carcinoma. Noted time point: blood 2 weeks post-SBRT. Treatment denoted: 15 Gy SBRT to primary tumor, nephrectomy 4 weeks later. Measured with immunoSEQ multiplex PCR; TCRdb has only the in-frame clones, and not every one. Altogether about 130,000 clones are present, 81% being singletons, with the ten largest covering roughly 6.2%. The input for sequencing was blood, taken from a patient whose treatment included radiotherapy and nephrectomy. All receptors come from a man in his fifties with renal cell carcinoma.

The CDR3 DNA follows: TGTGCCAGCAGCTGGGCGACAGATACGCAGTATTTT. The encoded protein is CASSWATDTQYF. This rearrangement joins TRBV7-2 to TRBJ2-3; D remains unclear. V was shortened by 4 bases and J by 3 bases, with 5 bases between the two germline ends. This CDR3 is built from 12 residues. The V gene's germline CDR1 is SGHTA and CDR2 FQGNSA.

The rearrangement uses TRBV5-1 and TRBJ2-1, with unresolved D. The CDR3 spans 14 residues. The V gene lost 0 bases and the J gene lost 7 bases, with 11 bases spanning the gap. Germline loops: CDR1 SGHRS, CDR2 YFSETQ. The DNA for the CDR3 is TGCGCCAGCAGCTTGGCCAGGATAGATAATGAGCAGTTCTTC. This gives the protein CASSLARIDNEQFF.

The chain links TRBV5-1 to TRBJ2-1; TRBD2 matches 11 bases. Germline lookup yields CDR1 SGHRS and CDR2 YFSETQ. The CDR3 extends over 15 amino acids. Trimming cost V 2 bases and J 7 bases; bases outside gene matches: 5. The CDR3 sequence: CASSLKLAGVNEQFF. The CDR3 coding sequence is TGCGCCAGCAGCTTAAAACTAGCGGGAGTAAATGAGCAGTTCTTC.

The chain joins TRBV30 to TRBJ2-3, with D uncertain. The V gene's germline CDR1 is GTSNPN and CDR2 SVGIG (reference sequence). V was pared by 3 bases and J by 4 bases, with 8 bases between. The CDR3 covers 12 residues. DNA of the CDR3: TGTGCCTGGAGGTTGCTCTCAGATACGCAGTATTTT. It codes for CAWRLLSDTQYF.

This clone was seen once. The rearrangement links TRBV10-3 to TRBJ1-4, with D perhaps matching TRBD1 (6 bases). The V end was cut by 3 bases, the J end by 8 bases, with 13 bases between. The CDR3 is 14 residues long. The germline V gene encodes CDR1 ENHRY and CDR2 SYGVKD. The CDR3: CAISEWGAGEKLFF. In DNA form, the CDR3 reads TGTGCCATCAGTGAATGGGGGGCCGGGGAAAAACTGTTTTTT.

In its sample, this clone was seen a few times. The chain links TRBV9 to TRBJ1-3, with D hard to call. V lost 0 bases and J 3 bases, leaving 10 bases between the germline ends. The CDR3 consists of 15 residues. Germline V lookup: CDR1 SGDLS, CDR2 YYNGEE. For the CDR3, the DNA is TGTGCCAGCAGCGTAGGTCCTAGTGATGGAAACACCATATATTTT. It translates to CASSVGPSDGNTIYF.

The chain couples TRBV4-1 to TRBJ2-7; D is unresolved. The CDR3 sequence is 12 residues long. With 0 bases removed from V and 4 bases from J, the gap between germline ends came to 4 bases. Germline V lookup: CDR1 MGHRA, CDR2 YSYEKL. The CDR3 is CASSQEGYEQYF. The CDR3 DNA follows: TGCGCCAGCAGCCAAGAAGGGTACGAGCAGTACTTC.

This rearrangement joins TRBV5-8 to TRBJ2-2, with TRBD1 as a possible D gene (6 bases). The CDR3 consists of 14 residues. CDR1 is SGHTS, CDR2 YDEGEE, per germline. Deletions cut 0 bases from V and 4 bases from J, with 7 bases between. CDR3 protein: CASSLDRVTGELFF. CDR3 DNA: TGTGCCAGCAGCTTGGACAGGGTCACCGGGGAGCTGTTTTTT.

This clone was recorded only once. The CDR3 here is CASSKGEGAWGNQPQHF. CDR3 DNA sequence: TGTGCCAGCAGCAAAGGGGAAGGGGCTTGGGGCAATCAGCCCCAGCATTTT. This chain connects TRBV21-1 to TRBJ1-5; the DNA was not compared with TRBD1, the D call given in the table. TRBV21-1 is a known pseudogene. This CDR3 comprises 17 residues.

This clone turned up a few times. This CDR3 is CASSPLRTGASGYTF. The CDR3 DNA follows: TGTGCCAGCTCACCACTCAGGACAGGGGCTTCAGGCTACACCTTC. The chain carries TRBV18 and TRBJ1-2, with 9 nucleotides matching TRBD1. This CDR3 is 15 amino acids long. Unmatched junction bases numbered 8, after V lost 1 base and J lost 8 bases. Germline V gives CDR1 KGHSH, CDR2 LQKENI.

The V and J genes are TRBV21-1 and TRBJ2-7; the D call in the table, TRBD1, was not verified against the DNA. TRBV21-1 is reported as a pseudogene. The length of the CDR3 is 14 residues. Written as DNA, the CDR3 is TGTGCCAGCAGCCGCGCAGGGCGGACATACGAGCAGTACTTC. Its protein is CASSRAGRTYEQYF.

CDR3 sequence (DNA): TGTGCCAGCAGTTACTCGAAGGGCCAGCCCCAGCATTTT. Its protein product is CASSYSKGQPQHF. The chain joins TRBV6-5 to TRBJ1-5; D call uncertain. Between the trimmed V and J ends, which lost 0 bases and 7 bases, there was a span of 7 bases. The V gene's germline CDR1 is MNHEY and CDR2 SVGAGI. The length of the CDR3 is 13 residues.

The chain is built from TRBV10-1 and TRBJ2-3, with D maybe TRBD1 (5 bases). The CDR3 has 16 residues. Germline values: CDR1 WNHNN, CDR2 SYGVQD (reference sequence). V lost 6 bases and J 3 bases, leaving 19 bases between the germline ends. The CDR3 here is CASSLQGSSRTDTQYF. CDR3 DNA: TGCGCCAGCAGCCTTCAGGGTTCGTCAAGAACAGATACGCAGTATTTT.

The chain employs TRBV13 and TRBJ1-2; 9 nucleotides agree with TRBD1. The CDR3 spans 18 residues. The trim removed 5 bases at V and 4 bases at J, leaving 17 bases unmatched. Germline lookup yields CDR1 PRHDT and CDR2 FYEKMQ (reference sequence). The CDR3 sequence is CASSPSPGQGGYGYGYTF. DNA of the CDR3: TGTGCCAGCAGCCCATCCCCGGGACAGGGAGGGTACGGCTATGGCTACACCTTC. The full variable domain, with the rest looked up from reference TRBV13 and TRBJ1-2, is AAGVIQSPRHLIKEKRETATLKCYPIPRHDTVYWYQQGPGQDPQFLISFYEKMQSDKGSIPDRFSAQQFSDYHSELNMSSLELGDSALYFCASSPSPGQGGYGYGYTFGSGTRLTVV.

This chain joins TRBV29-1 and TRBJ2-3; either TRBD1 or TRBD2 may supply D (6 bases each). V lost 6 bases to trimming and J lost 1 base, with 14 bases between them. Germline V CDR1 and CDR2: SQVTM, ANQGSEA. This CDR3 contains 14 residues. The CDR3 reads CSVRKGGGTDTQYF. CDR3 nucleotide sequence: TGCAGCGTGCGAAAGGGGGGAGGCACAGATACGCAGTATTTT.

The chain combines TRBV5-1 with TRBJ2-2; 7 bases map to TRBD2. CDR1 and CDR2 (germline): SGHRS, YFSETQ. The CDR3 contains 18 residues. J was trimmed by 0 bases and V by 3 bases; bases with no gene match: 11. The CDR3 is CASSSHFRTRANTGELFF. Here the CDR3 DNA reads TGCGCCAGCAGCTCCCATTTTCGGACTAGGGCGAACACCGGGGAGCTGTTTTTT. Variable domain in full (rest from reference TRBV5-1 and TRBJ2-2): KAGVTQTPRYLIKTRGQQVTLSCSPISGHRSVSWYQQTPGQGLQFLFEYFSETQRNKGNFPGRFSGRQFSNSRSEMNVSTLELGDSALYLCASSSHFRTRANTGELFFGEGSRLTVL.

This clone was seen once. This chain links TRBV19 with TRBJ2-1; D call uncertain. Trimming stripped 10 bases from V and 4 bases from J, with 8 bases between. Germline-derived CDR1 and CDR2 are LNHDA and SQIVND (reference sequence). This CDR3 has 11 amino acids. CDR3 coding DNA: TGTGCCACCAGCGCGTACAATGAGCAGTTCTTC. It codes for CATSAYNEQFF.

The chain couples TRBV11-2 to TRBJ1-1; D possibly corresponds to TRBD1 (5 bases). CDR1 SGHAT and CDR2 FQNNGV come from the germline V gene. The germline V and J ends were trimmed by 3 bases and 1 base, with 9 bases remaining between them. The CDR3 totals 14 residues. In DNA form, the CDR3 reads TGTGCCAGCAGCTTTACGGGGGGGAACACTGAAGCTTTCTTT. This sequence encodes CASSFTGGNTEAFF.

The chain is built from TRBV6-5 and TRBJ2-7; D is uncertain. Trimming stripped 2 bases from V and 2 bases from J, with 13 bases between. Per the germline V gene, CDR1 is MNHEY and CDR2 is SVGAGI. The CDR3 covers 15 residues. The CDR3 DNA follows: TGTGCCAGCAGTTACGCGTCCCCGTCCCCCTACGAGCAGTACTTC. This sequence encodes CASSYASPSPYEQYF.

The chain is built from TRBV19 and TRBJ1-2; 10 bases fit TRBD1. V trimming: 7 bases; J trimming: 7 bases; junction bases outside the gene matches: 9. The length of the CDR3 is 14 residues. Germline-derived CDR1 and CDR2 are LNHDA and SQIVND (reference sequence). CDR3 DNA: TGTGCCAGTACCCGAGACAGGGGGCTTCGTGGCTACACCTTC. Residues: CASTRDRGLRGYTF.

The rearrangement links TRBV29-1 to TRBJ2-6; the D is unclear. The CDR3 is 16 amino acids. Germline V CDR1 and CDR2: SQVTM, ANQGSEA. V was clipped by 4 bases and J by 0 bases, with 13 bases between them. CDR3 in DNA: TGCAGCGTTGCAATTGACGCCAGCTCTGGGGCCAACGTCCTGACTTTC. Amino acid sequence: CSVAIDASSGANVLTF.

A few counts support this clone. J is TRBJ1-1 and V is TRBV7-8; D is ambiguous. The CDR3 covers 15 residues. Trimming removed 5 bases at V and 6 bases at J, with 19 bases between. CDR1 and CDR2 (germline): SGHVS, FQNEAQ. The CDR3 bases are TGTGCCAGCAGCCCGAAGATTGGAGAGGGCCCTGAAGCTTTCTTT. Its translation is CASSPKIGEGPEAFF.

The rearrangement joins TRBV7-2 to TRBJ2-1, with D unclear. Germline values: CDR1 SGHTA, CDR2 FQGNSA. With 4 bases removed from V and 6 bases from J, the gap between germline ends came to 13 bases. The CDR3 contains 14 residues. The CDR3 coding sequence is TGTGCCAGCAGCTCCAGACAAAAGGGCAATGAGCAGTTCTTC. This sequence encodes CASSSRQKGNEQFF.

V usage is TRBV4-2 and J usage is TRBJ2-7; D possibly uses TRBD1 or TRBD2 (5 bases each). V was shortened by 0 bases and J by 2 bases, with 17 bases between the two germline ends. The CDR3 loop spans 17 amino acids. Germline V gene sequence: CDR1 LGHNA, CDR2 YNFKEQ. The DNA for the CDR3 is TGTGCCAGCAGCCAAGATATGGGTGCCAAGGGACCCTACGAGCAGTACTTC. Protein sequence: CASSQDMGAKGPYEQYF.

The J gene is TRBJ2-5, the V gene TRBV29-1; no firm D call. The assigned J gene may be wrong: the sequence end matches TRBJ2-7 better. The CDR3 is 13 amino acids. CDR1 SQVTM and CDR2 ANQGSEA come from the germline V gene. The chain's CDR3 is CSVGKETNYEQYF. The CDR3 DNA reads TGCAGCGTCGGAAAAGAGACCAACTACGAGCAGTACTTC.

The J gene is TRBJ1-2, the V gene TRBV14; D remains unclear. Germline V CDR1 and CDR2: SGHDN, FVKESK. The germline V and J ends were trimmed by 4 bases and 4 bases, with 13 bases remaining between them. The CDR3 consists of 14 residues. Here the CDR3 reads CASSLYGESYGYTF. CDR3 coding DNA: TGTGCCAGCAGCCTTTACGGAGAGAGCTATGGCTACACCTTC.

The chain joins TRBV5-1 to TRBJ1-4; D remains ambiguous. CDR1 and CDR2 from the germline V gene are SGHRS and YFSETQ. Trimming removed 1 base from V and 8 bases from J, with 15 bases in between. The CDR3 consists of 15 residues. The CDR3 bases are TGCGCCAGCAGCTTGTGGAGCCCTAAGGAGGAAAAACTGTTTTTT. Translated, it gives CASSLWSPKEEKLFF. Full variable domain (remainder filled in from reference TRBV5-1 and TRBJ1-4): KAGVTQTPRYLIKTRGQQVTLSCSPISGHRSVSWYQQTPGQGLQFLFEYFSETQRNKGNFPGRFSGRQFSNSRSEMNVSTLELGDSALYLCASSLWSPKEEKLFFGSGTQLSVL.